This T cell receptor (beta chain) was sequenced in a study of CD8+CD57+ T cells in acquired aplastic anemia. This CDR3 comprises 13 residues. The V and J ends lost 0 bases and 8 bases respectively, with 6 bases between them. CDR1 is SGHDT, CDR2 YYEEEE, per germline. This clonotype was seen many times. CD8+CD57+ cell expansion had been shown by flow cytometry in patients chosen for sequencing. It was genomic DNA that served as the template for profiling TCR beta VDJ and CDR3. TCRdb reanalysed the reads using MiXCR and keeps one entry per CDR3 protein. Counted here are a few hundred thousand distinct CDR3 sequences, less than 60% occurring once; the ten biggest clones make up just under 20%.

The TCR sequence derives from a human donor with aplastic anemia. The J gene is TRBJ1-6, the V gene TRBV5-6; D call uncertain. The specimen sequenced was sorted CD4+, CD8+, or CD8+CD57+ T cells (not recorded which) from PBMCs. This chain's CDR3 is CASSLELDSPLHF. The CDR3 DNA reads as TGTGCCAGCAGCTTGGAATTAGATTCACCCCTCCACTTT.